These 9 T cell receptor beta chains share one sample of origin, sequenced in a study of cytomegalovirus exposure and HLA in healthy donors. The study ran its PCR with 60 Vbeta and 13 Jbeta primers. Libraries were prepared by immunoSEQ multiplex PCR; TCRdb keeps only in-frame clonotypes and omits some of them. The sample lists 160,000 or so clones, 70% to 90% occurring once. The material sequenced was PBMCs. These receptors were obtained from a woman between 18 and 29 years old in good health and CMV-seronegative.

This clone was seen a single time. V is TRBV10-1 and J is TRBJ1-6; TRBD1 might be the D (5 bases). The germline CDR1 and CDR2 sequences are WNHNN and SYGVQD (reference sequence). This CDR3 region has 14 residues. The V end lost 3 bases, the J end lost 5 bases, and 8 bases lay between the germline ends. CDR3 loop: CASSDPGNNSPLHF. Written as DNA, the CDR3 is TGCGCCAGCAGTGATCCAGGGAATAATTCACCCCTCCACTTT.

This chain uses TRBV7-8 with TRBJ1-2; TRBD1 agrees at 8 bases. Germline CDR1 SGHVS, CDR2 FQNEAQ. V shed 3 bases and J 8 bases; nucleotides not matched to a gene: 11. The CDR3 runs to 15 residues. This CDR3 is CASSLTGQGRGGYTF. The CDR3 nucleotides are TGTGCCAGCAGCTTGACTGGACAGGGCAGAGGCGGCTACACCTTC. The full variable domain, its missing parts supplied by reference TRBV7-8 and TRBJ1-2, is GAGVSQSPRYKVAKRGQDVALRCDPISGHVSLFWYQQALGQGPEFLTYFQNEAQLDKSGLPSDRFFAERPEGSVSTLKIQRTQQEDSAVYLCASSLTGQGRGGYTFGSGTRLTVV.

The chain couples TRBV9 to TRBJ1-2; 7 bases line up with TRBD1. Germline CDR1 is SGDLS and CDR2 is YYNGEE. The CDR3 spans 17 residues. V lost 4 bases and J lost 0; bases outside the gene matches: 12. This CDR3 is CASSMTGTEGANYGYTF. CDR3 in DNA: TGTGCCAGCAGCATGACCGGGACAGAGGGGGCTAACTATGGCTACACCTTC.

J is TRBJ2-7 and V is TRBV11-2, with D perhaps TRBD1 (6 bases). CDR1 is SGHAT, CDR2 FQNNGV, per germline. V lost 5 bases and J lost 3, with 17 bases in between. There are 15 residues in the CDR3. In DNA form, the CDR3 reads TGTGCCAGCAGCCCTGGGGGCAGCGACCGCTACGAGCAGTACTTC. Its translation: CASSPGGSDRYEQYF.

The V gene is TRBV5-4, the J gene TRBJ2-2, with 9 bases matching TRBD2. This CDR3 is 15 amino acids long. The V and J ends lost 3 bases and 2 bases, in that order; junction bases with no gene match: 2. Germline CDR1 SGHNT, CDR2 YYREEE (reference sequence). This CDR3 reads CASSSGLANTGELFF. CDR3 bases: TGTGCCAGCAGCTCGGGACTAGCTAACACCGGGGAGCTGTTTTTT.

The genes are TRBV19 and TRBJ1-2, with D hard to call. CDR1 is LNHDA, CDR2 SQIVND, per germline (reference sequence). The length of the CDR3 is 13 residues. Trimming took 4 bases from V and 2 from J, leaving 8 bases between them. CDR3 in DNA: TGTGCCAGTAGTAGCGGCAGCAACTATGGCTACACCTTC. Translating gives CASSSGSNYGYTF.

This chain links TRBV9 with TRBJ2-3; unclear D gene. Deletions cut 6 bases from V and 1 base from J, with 15 bases between. This CDR3 region has 15 residues. Germline lookup yields CDR1 SGDLS and CDR2 YYNGEE. The CDR3 loop is CASTHSPVRTDTQYF. Written as DNA, the CDR3 is TGTGCCAGCACCCACTCCCCTGTCCGCACAGATACGCAGTATTTT.

The J gene is TRBJ2-1, the V gene TRBV18; TRBD1 might be the D (6 bases). Trimming shortened V by 6 bases and J by 0 bases, and 12 bases separated the two germline ends. CDR1 KGHSH and CDR2 LQKENI come from the germline V gene. The CDR3 extends over 15 amino acids. The CDR3, as DNA: TGTGCCAGCTCTAGAGCAGGGGACTCCTACAATGAGCAGTTCTTC. It is translated as CASSRAGDSYNEQFF.

The rearrangement joins TRBV6-5 to TRBJ1-2; 8 bases map to TRBD1. From germline, CDR1 is MNHEY and CDR2 SVGAGI. The ends lost 3 bases at V and 12 bases at J; junction bases unmatched: 15. The CDR3 is 15 amino acids. CDR3 amino acids: CASSYANSGQGAHTF. The CDR3 DNA sequence: TGTGCCAGCAGTTATGCCAACAGCGGTCAGGGGGCCCACACCTTC.